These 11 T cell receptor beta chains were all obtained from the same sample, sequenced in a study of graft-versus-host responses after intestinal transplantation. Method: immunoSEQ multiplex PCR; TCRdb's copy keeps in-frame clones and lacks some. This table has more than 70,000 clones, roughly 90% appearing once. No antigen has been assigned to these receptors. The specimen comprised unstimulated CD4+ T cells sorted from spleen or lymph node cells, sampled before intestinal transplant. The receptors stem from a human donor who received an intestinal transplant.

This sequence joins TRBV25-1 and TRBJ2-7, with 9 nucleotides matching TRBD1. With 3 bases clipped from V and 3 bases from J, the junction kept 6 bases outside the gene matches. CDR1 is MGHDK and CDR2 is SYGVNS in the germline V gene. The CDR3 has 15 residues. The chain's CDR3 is CASSDPGTGLYEQYF. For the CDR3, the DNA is TGTGCCAGCAGTGATCCCGGGACAGGGCTCTACGAGCAGTACTTC.

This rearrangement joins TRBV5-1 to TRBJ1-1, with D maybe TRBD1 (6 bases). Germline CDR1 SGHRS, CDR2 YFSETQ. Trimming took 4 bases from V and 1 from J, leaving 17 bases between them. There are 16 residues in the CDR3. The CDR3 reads CASSLQVGAGNTEAFF. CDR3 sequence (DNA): TGCGCCAGCAGCCTACAAGTGGGGGCCGGGAACACTGAAGCTTTCTTT.

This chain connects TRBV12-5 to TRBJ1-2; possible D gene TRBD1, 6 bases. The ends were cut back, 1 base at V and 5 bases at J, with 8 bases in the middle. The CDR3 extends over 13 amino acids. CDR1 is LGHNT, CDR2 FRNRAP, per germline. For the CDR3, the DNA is TGTGCTAGTGGTTTGGCAGGGGATTATGGCTACACCTTC. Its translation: CASGLAGDYGYTF.

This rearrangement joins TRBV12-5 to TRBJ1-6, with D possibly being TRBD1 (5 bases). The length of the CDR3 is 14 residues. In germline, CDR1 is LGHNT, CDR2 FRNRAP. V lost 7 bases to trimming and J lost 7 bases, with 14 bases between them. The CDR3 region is CASAPDGGNSPLHF. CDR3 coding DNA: TGTGCTAGTGCCCCCGACGGGGGAAATTCACCCCTCCACTTT.

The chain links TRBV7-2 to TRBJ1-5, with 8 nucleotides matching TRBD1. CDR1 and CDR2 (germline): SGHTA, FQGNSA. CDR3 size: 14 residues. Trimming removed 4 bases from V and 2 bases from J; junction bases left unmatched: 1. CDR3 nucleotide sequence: TGTGCCAGCAGCTACAGGGGGGGCAATCAGCCCCAGCATTTT. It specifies CASSYRGGNQPQHF.

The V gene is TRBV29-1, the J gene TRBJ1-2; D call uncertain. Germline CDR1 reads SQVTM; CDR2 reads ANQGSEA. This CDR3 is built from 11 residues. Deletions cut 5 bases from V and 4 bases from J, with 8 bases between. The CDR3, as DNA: TGCAGCGTTTACGGTGGCTATGGCTACACCTTC. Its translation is CSVYGGYGYTF.

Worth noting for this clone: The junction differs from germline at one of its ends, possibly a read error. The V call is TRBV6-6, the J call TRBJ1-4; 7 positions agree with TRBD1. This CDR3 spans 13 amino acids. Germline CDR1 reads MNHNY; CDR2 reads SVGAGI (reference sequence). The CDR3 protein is CASSYSPGQEGLF. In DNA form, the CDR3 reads TGTGCCAGCAGTTACTCCCCAGGACAGGAGGGGCTTTTT.

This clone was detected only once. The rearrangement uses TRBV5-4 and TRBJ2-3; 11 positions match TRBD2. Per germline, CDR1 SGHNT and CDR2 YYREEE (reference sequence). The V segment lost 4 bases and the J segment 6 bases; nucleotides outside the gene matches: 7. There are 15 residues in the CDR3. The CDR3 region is CASSTPSGGLDTQYF. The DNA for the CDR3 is TGTGCCAGCAGCACCCCTAGCGGGGGGTTGGATACGCAGTATTTT.

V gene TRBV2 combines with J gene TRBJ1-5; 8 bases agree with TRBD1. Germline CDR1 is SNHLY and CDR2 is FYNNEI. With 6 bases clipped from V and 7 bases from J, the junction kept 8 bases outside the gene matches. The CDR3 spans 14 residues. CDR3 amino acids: CASSGARQGQPQHF. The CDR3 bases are TGTGCCAGCAGCGGGGCCAGACAGGGGCAGCCCCAGCATTTT.

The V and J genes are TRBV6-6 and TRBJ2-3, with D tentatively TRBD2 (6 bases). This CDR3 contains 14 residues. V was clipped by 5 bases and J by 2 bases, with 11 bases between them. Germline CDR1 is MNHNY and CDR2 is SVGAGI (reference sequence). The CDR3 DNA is TGTGCCAGCAGTACTGGGGGGAACACAGATACGCAGTATTTT. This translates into CASSTGGNTDTQYF.

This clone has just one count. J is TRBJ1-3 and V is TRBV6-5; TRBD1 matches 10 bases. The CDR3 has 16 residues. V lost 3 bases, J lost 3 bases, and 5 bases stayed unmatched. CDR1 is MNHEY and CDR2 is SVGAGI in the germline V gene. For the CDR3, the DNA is TGTGCCAGCAGTTATAGACAGGGGGCATTTGGAAACACCATATATTTT. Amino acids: CASSYRQGAFGNTIYF.